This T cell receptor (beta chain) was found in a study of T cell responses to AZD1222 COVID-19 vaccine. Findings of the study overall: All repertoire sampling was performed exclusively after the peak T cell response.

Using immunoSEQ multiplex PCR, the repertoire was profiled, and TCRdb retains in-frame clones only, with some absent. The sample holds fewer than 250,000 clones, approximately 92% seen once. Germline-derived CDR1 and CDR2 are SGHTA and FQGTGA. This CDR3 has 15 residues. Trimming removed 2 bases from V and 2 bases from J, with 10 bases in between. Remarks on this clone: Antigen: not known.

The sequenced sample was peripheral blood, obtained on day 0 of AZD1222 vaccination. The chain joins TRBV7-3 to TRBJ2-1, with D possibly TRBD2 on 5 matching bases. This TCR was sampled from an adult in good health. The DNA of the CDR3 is TGTGCCAGCAGCTTATCGGGGTCGGCCTACAATGAGCAGTTCTTC. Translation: CASSLSGSAYNEQFF.